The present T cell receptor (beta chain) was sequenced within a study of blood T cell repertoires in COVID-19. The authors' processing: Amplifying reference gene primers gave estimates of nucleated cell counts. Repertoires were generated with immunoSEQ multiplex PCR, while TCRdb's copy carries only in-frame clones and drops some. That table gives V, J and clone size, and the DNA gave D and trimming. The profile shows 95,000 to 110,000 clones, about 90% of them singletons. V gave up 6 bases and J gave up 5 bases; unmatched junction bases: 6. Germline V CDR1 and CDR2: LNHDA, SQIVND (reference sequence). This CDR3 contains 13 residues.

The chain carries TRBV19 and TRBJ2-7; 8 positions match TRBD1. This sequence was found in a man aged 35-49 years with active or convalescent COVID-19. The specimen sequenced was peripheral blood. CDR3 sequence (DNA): TGTGCCAGTAGAAATCCAGGGGGCCACGAGCAGTACTTC. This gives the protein CASRNPGGHEQYF.